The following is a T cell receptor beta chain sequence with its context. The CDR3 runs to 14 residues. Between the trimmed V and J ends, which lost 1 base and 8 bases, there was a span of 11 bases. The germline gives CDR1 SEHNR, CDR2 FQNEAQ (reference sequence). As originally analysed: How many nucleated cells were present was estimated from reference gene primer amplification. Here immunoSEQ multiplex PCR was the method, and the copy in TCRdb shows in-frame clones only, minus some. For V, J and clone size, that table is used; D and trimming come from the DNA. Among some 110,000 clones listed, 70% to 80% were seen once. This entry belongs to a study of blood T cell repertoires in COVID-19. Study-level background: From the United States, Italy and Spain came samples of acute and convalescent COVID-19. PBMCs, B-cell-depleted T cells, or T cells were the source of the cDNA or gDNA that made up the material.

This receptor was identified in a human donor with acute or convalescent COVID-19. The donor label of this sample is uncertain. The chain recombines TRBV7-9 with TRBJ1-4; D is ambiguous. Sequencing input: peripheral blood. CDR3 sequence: CASSLGGRDEKLFF. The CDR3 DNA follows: TGTGCCAGCAGCTTAGGAGGTCGAGACGAAAAACTGTTTTTT.